Presented here are 4 T cell receptor beta chains from one specimen sequenced in a study of shared clonotypes between healthy human individuals. Some clones are missing from TCRdb's copy, which holds only in-frame ones; the method was immunoSEQ multiplex PCR. The sample gives about 1.1 million clones, 77% of which show up once; about 0.89% is in the top ten. The specimen sequenced was memory CD4+ T cells from PBMCs. Subset reported: CD45RA-negative fraction. These receptor sequences come from a young man in good health. Some clones in this sample may be carry-over from other donors' samples.

As concerns this clone: The same CDR3 also results from other DNA sequences found in this sample. The rearrangement uses TRBV15 and TRBJ2-5; D is possibly TRBD1 (6 bases). The germline gives CDR1 LNHNV, CDR2 YYDKDF (reference sequence). V lost 3 bases and J 4 bases, leaving 6 bases between the germline ends. CDR3 length equals 12 residues. CDR3 nucleotides: TGTGCCACCAGCAGGGACAGAGAGACCCAGTACTTC. Protein: CATSRDRETQYF. The whole variable domain, remainder taken from reference TRBV15 and TRBJ2-5, is DAMVIQNPRYQVTQFGKPVTLSCSQTLNHNVMYWYQQKSSQAPKLLFHYYDKDFNNEADTPDNFQSRRPNTSFCFLDIRSPGLGDTAMYLCATSRDRETQYFGPGTRLLVL.

V and J are TRBV6-1 and TRBJ1-3; D is uncertain. Trimming cost V 2 bases and J 0 bases, with 5 bases left between them. The CDR3 extends over 14 amino acids. CDR1 and CDR2 (germline): MNHNS, SASEGT. The DNA for the CDR3 is TGTGCCAGCAGTGAACGAGTCTCTGGAAACACCATATATTTT. Its protein is CASSERVSGNTIYF.

The chain employs TRBV28 and TRBJ2-7; possible D gene TRBD2, 5 bases. The CDR3 contains 15 residues. The germline V gene encodes CDR1 MDHEN and CDR2 SYDVKM. V was clipped by 7 bases and J by 3 bases, with 19 bases between them. DNA for the CDR3: TGTGCCAGCACTCCCGGGGTTCGCCAAGGCTACGAGCAGTACTTC. It is translated as CASTPGVRQGYEQYF.

The chain combines TRBV5-1 with TRBJ1-1; D possibly corresponds to TRBD1 (6 bases). The V end was cut by 9 bases, the J end by 2 bases, with 17 bases between. The CDR3 is 14 residues long. The germline V gene has CDR1 SGHRS and CDR2 YFSETQ. CDR3 nucleotides: TGCGCCACCAGGGGAACGGCAGACAACACTGAAGCTTTCTTT. It yields the protein CATRGTADNTEAFF. The variable domain in full, with the rest retrieved from reference TRBV5-1 and TRBJ1-1, is KAGVTQTPRYLIKTRGQQVTLSCSPISGHRSVSWYQQTPGQGLQFLFEYFSETQRNKGNFPGRFSGRQFSNSRSEMNVSTLELGDSALYLCATRGTADNTEAFFGQGTRLTVV.